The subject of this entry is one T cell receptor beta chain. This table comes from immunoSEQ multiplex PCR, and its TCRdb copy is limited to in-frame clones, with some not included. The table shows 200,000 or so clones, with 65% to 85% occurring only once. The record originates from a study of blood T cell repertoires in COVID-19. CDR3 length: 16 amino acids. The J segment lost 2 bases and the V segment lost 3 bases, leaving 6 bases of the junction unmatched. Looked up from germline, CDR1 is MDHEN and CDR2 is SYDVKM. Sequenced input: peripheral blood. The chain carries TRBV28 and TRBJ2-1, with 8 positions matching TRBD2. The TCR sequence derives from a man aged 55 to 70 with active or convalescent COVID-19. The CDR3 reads CASSFGVAGTYNEQFF. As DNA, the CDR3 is TGTGCCAGCAGTTTCGGTGTAGCGGGGACCTACAATGAGCAGTTCTTC.